The 20 T cell receptor beta chains presented below share a single source sample, sequenced in a study of T cell responses to AZD1222 COVID-19 vaccine (dated by TCRdb to the early 2020s). Interpreted using the paper, the time point label stands for: baseline before first vaccination. Preparation of the library involved the immunoSEQ multiplex PCR assay. Entries here come from immuneACCESS through TCRdb and include only in-frame sequences with V and J called. Some clones fail to appear in such tables; in the studies checked, an unresolved V gene covers under half of the shortfall, and the cause of the remainder is unknown. The sample data list about 130,000 clones, and about nine tenths of these were observed just once. Jointly, the top ten make up about 7.1% of the sample. Sequenced material: peripheral blood, taken on day 0 of AZD1222 vaccination. Source of these receptors: an adult in good health.

This chain joins TRBV5-1 and TRBJ2-7; D not certain. The V end was cut by 0 bases, the J end by 2 bases, with 12 bases between. This CDR3 is built from 15 residues. The germline gives CDR1 SGHRS, CDR2 YFSETQ. The CDR3 loop is CASSLAMDRTYEQYF. The CDR3 nucleotides are TGCGCCAGCAGCTTGGCCATGGACCGTACCTACGAGCAGTACTTC.

This chain joins TRBV11-2 and TRBJ2-5; D uncertain. Germline-derived CDR1 and CDR2 are SGHAT and FQNNGV. V lost 3 bases to trimming and J lost 4 bases, with 6 bases between them. The CDR3 extends over 12 amino acids. The CDR3 is CASSFGGETQYF. DNA of the CDR3: TGTGCCAGCAGCTTTGGCGGAGAGACCCAGTACTTC.

A single count supports this clone. The rearrangement links TRBV5-1 to TRBJ1-2; a weak D match, TRBD1 (5 bases). V shed 0 bases and J shed 4 bases, with 13 bases lying between them. The CDR3 length is 15 residues. Germline V gene lookup returns CDR1 SGHRS and CDR2 YFSETQ. The CDR3 bases are TGCGCCAGCAGCTTGGAGGTAGGGGAGGCCTATGGCTACACCTTC. This sequence encodes CASSLEVGEAYGYTF.

This clone has just one count. The chain couples TRBV5-8 to TRBJ1-5, with a weak D call TRBD1 (6 bases). Germline V CDR1 and CDR2: SGHTS, YDEGEE. CDR3 length equals 15 residues. V shed 0 bases and J shed 4 bases, with 11 bases lying between them. For the CDR3, the DNA is TGTGCCAGCAGCTTGGGAGGGGGGGCGAATCAGCCCCAGCATTTT. This encodes CASSLGGGANQPQHF. Together with reference TRBV5-8 and TRBJ1-5, the CDR3 gives the full variable domain: EAGVTQSPTHLIKTRGQQATLRCSPISGHTSVYWYQQALGLGLQFLLWYDEGEERNRGNFPPRFSGRQFPNYSSELNVNALELEDSALYLCASSLGGGANQPQHFGDGTRLSIL.

This clone was observed a handful of times. The CDR3 DNA follows: TGTGCCAGCAGCTTTGACGTCTCCTACGAGCAGTACTTC. This codes for CASSFDVSYEQYF. The rearrangement uses TRBV5-5 and TRBJ2-7; D is undetermined. Trimming shortened V by 2 bases and J by 0 bases, and 6 bases separated the two germline ends. The CDR3 spans 13 residues. Per germline, CDR1 SGHKS and CDR2 YYEKEE (reference sequence).

This chain links TRBV7-8 with TRBJ2-1; TRBD2 aligns across 14 bases. Looked up from germline, CDR1 is SGHVS and CDR2 is FQNEAQ. J was trimmed by 4 bases and V by 6 bases; bases with no gene match: 5. The CDR3 has 16 amino acids. CDR3 loop: CASRPRTSGGYNEQFF. CDR3 nucleotides: TGTGCCAGCAGGCCCCGGACTAGCGGGGGGTACAATGAGCAGTTCTTC.

The V gene is TRBV3-1 (or the pseudogene TRBV3-2), the J gene TRBJ2-1; 11 bases fit TRBD2. V gave up 1 base and J gave up 7 bases; unmatched junction bases: 6. This CDR3 contains 16 residues. The germline V gene has CDR1 LGHDT and CDR2 YNNKEL (reference sequence). The DNA for the CDR3 is TGTGCCAGCAGCCAAGGGGTACTAGCGGGGGTGAATGAGCAGTTCTTC. It is translated as CASSQGVLAGVNEQFF.

This clone was found a few times. The chain joins TRBV13 to TRBJ1-1; D not resolved. V was shortened by 0 bases and J by 2 bases, with 4 bases between the two germline ends. From germline, CDR1 is PRHDT and CDR2 FYEKMQ (reference sequence). The CDR3 runs 13 residues. CDR3 region: CASSLGSNTEAFF. CDR3 nucleotides: TGTGCCAGCAGCTTAGGCAGTAACACTGAAGCTTTCTTT.

The rearrangement joins TRBV5-1 to TRBJ2-2; tentative D call: TRBD1 (5 bases). Trimming stripped 7 bases from V and 6 bases from J, with 19 bases between. The germline V gene encodes CDR1 SGHRS and CDR2 YFSETQ. CDR3 length: 15 amino acids. The CDR3 loop is CASGALTLGAGELFF. The CDR3, as DNA: TGCGCCAGCGGGGCCCTGACTCTTGGTGCCGGGGAGCTGTTTTTT.

The J gene is TRBJ2-3, the V gene TRBV5-1; D tentatively fits TRBD1 or TRBD2 (6 bases each). V dropped 2 bases and J dropped 2 bases, with 9 bases sitting between them. Germline CDR1 reads SGHRS; CDR2 reads YFSETQ. The length of the CDR3 is 14 residues. The CDR3 is CASSFGGLTDTQYF. The DNA for the CDR3 is TGCGCCAGCAGCTTTGGGGGGCTCACAGATACGCAGTATTTT.

As DNA, the CDR3 is TGTGCCAGTAGTACAACAGGGTTTATGAACACTGAAGCTTTCTTT. Translation gives CASSTTGFMNTEAFF. This chain links TRBV19 with TRBJ1-1; weak D call: TRBD1 (6 bases). The germline gives CDR1 LNHDA, CDR2 SQIVND (reference sequence). The V gene lost 4 bases and the J gene lost 0 bases, with 12 bases spanning the gap. This CDR3 spans 15 amino acids.

This clone showed up just once. The chain couples TRBV3-1 (or the pseudogene TRBV3-2) to TRBJ2-5; 10 bases are shared with TRBD2. After removal of 4 bases from V and 4 bases from J, the junction contained 3 bases not matched to a gene. Per germline, CDR1 LGHDT and CDR2 YNNKEL (reference sequence). This CDR3 has 14 amino acids. In nucleotides, the CDR3 is TGTGCCAGCAGCCCCTCTAGCGGGGGAGAGACCCAGTACTTC. Translated: CASSPSSGGETQYF.

The chain uses TRBV7-8 and TRBJ2-1; D is unclear. This CDR3 spans 12 amino acids. V lost 5 bases, J lost 0 bases, and 2 bases lay in between. CDR1 is SGHVS, CDR2 FQNEAQ, per germline. The CDR3 here is CASSPSYNEQFF. The CDR3 nucleotides read TGTGCCAGCAGCCCCTCCTACAATGAGCAGTTCTTC.

The chain recombines TRBV18 with TRBJ1-1, with D tentatively TRBD1 (5 bases). Germline V gene sequence: CDR1 KGHSH, CDR2 LQKENI. This CDR3 spans 17 amino acids. Deletions cut 2 bases from V and 0 bases from J, with 16 bases between. The CDR3 loop reads CASSPTAGWVLNTEAFF. The CDR3 nucleotides are TGTGCCAGCTCACCAACGGCAGGGTGGGTCTTGAACACTGAAGCTTTCTTT.

The chain combines TRBV7-5 with TRBJ2-5. TRBV7-5 is a pseudogene segment. The CDR3 is 14 residues long. The CDR3 DNA reads as TGTGCCAGAAGCTTAGGGGTCCTCCAAGAGACCCAGTACTTC. Its translation is CARSLGVLQETQYF.

This clone was seen a single time. The gene calls are TRBV18 and TRBJ1-1; possibly TRBD1 for D (5 bases). Germline CDR1 reads KGHSH; CDR2 reads LQKENI. The CDR3 totals 13 residues. Trimming removed 4 bases from V and 4 bases from J, with 10 bases in between. The CDR3 here is CASSLQGTTEAFF. DNA for the CDR3: TGTGCCAGCTCACTCCAGGGAACCACTGAAGCTTTCTTT.

Written as DNA, the CDR3 is TGTGCCAGCAGTTCGCCCGGACGGGGACCGGAAGACTCTGGGGCCAACGTCCTGACTTTC. This gives the protein CASSSPGRGPEDSGANVLTF. The gene calls are TRBV28 and TRBJ2-6, with D perhaps TRBD1 or TRBD2 (5 bases each). Germline V gene sequence: CDR1 MDHEN, CDR2 SYDVKM. Trimming stripped 4 bases from V and 0 bases from J, with 22 bases between. This CDR3 is 20 amino acids long.

The table lists this clone with a few counts. This chain links TRBV7-9 with TRBJ1-1, with TRBD1 matching over 7 bases. CDR1 and CDR2 (germline): SEHNR, FQNEAQ (reference sequence). After removal of 5 bases from V and 3 bases from J, the junction contained 9 bases not matched to a gene. The CDR3 runs to 15 residues. The CDR3 bases are TGTGCCAGCAGCCCAACGACAGGGTACTACACTGAAGCTTTCTTT. It encodes CASSPTTGYYTEAFF.

The chain has TRBV19 and TRBJ1-2; weak D call: TRBD1 (5 bases). With 7 bases removed from V and 6 bases from J, the gap between germline ends came to 30 bases. Germline lookup yields CDR1 LNHDA and CDR2 SQIVND (reference sequence). The CDR3 covers 18 residues. CDR3 amino acids: CASTDGAPSGAEPHGYTF. CDR3 DNA: TGTGCCAGTACCGATGGGGCCCCTTCCGGGGCAGAACCCCATGGCTACACCTTC. Variable domain in full (rest from reference TRBV19 and TRBJ1-2): DGGITQSPKYLFRKEGQNVTLSCEQNLNHDAMYWYRQDPGQGLRLIYYSQIVNDFQKGDIAEGYSVSREKKESFPLTVTSAQKNPTAFYLCASTDGAPSGAEPHGYTFGSGTRLTVV.

The CDR3 DNA is TGTGCCAGCAGTTACACGCTCCAGCGGGCAACCTACGAGCAGTACTTC. Amino acid sequence: CASSYTLQRATYEQYF. The V and J genes are TRBV6-2 or TRBV6-3 and TRBJ2-7; tentatively, D is TRBD2 (6 bases). CDR3 length equals 16 residues. The V gene lost 2 bases and the J gene lost 2 bases, with 16 bases spanning the gap. From germline, CDR1 is MNHEY and CDR2 SVGEGT.